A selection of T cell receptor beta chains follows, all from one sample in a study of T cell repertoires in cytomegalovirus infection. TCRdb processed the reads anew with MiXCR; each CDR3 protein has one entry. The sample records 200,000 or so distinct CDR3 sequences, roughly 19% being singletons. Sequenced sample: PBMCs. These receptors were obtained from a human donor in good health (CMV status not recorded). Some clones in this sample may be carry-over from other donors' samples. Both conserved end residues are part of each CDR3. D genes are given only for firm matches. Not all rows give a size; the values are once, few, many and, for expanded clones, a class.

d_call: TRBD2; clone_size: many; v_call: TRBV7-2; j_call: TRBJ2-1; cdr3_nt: TGTGCCAGCAGCTTAGATAGCGGGAGGGCCGGGGATGAGCAGTTCTTC; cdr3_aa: CASSLDSGRAGDEQFF
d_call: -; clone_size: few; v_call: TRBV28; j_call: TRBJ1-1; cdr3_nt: TGTGCCAGCAGCTTGACAGCCCTTGAAGCTTTCTTT; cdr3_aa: CASSLTALEAFF
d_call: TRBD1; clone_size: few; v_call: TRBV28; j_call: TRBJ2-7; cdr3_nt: TGTGCCAGCACCCGAGGGGACAGGACTCCGTACTTC; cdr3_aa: CASTRGDRTPYF
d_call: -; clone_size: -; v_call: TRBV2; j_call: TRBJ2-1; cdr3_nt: TGTACCAGCAGTGATGGTCGCCGGACTCTCTCCTACAATGAGCAGTTCTTC; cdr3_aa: CTSSDGRRTLSYNEQFF
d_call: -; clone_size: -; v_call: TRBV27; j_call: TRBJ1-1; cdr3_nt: TGTGCCAGCAGACTACGGACAAGTTATAACTGGAACACTGAAGCTTTCTTT; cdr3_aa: CASRLRTSYNWNTEAFF
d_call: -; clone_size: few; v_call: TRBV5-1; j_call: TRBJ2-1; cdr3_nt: TGCGCCAGCAACGAAGGAGGGATGGATGAGCAGTTCTTC; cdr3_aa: CASNEGGMDEQFF
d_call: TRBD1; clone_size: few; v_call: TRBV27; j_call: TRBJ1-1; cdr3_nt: TGTGCCAGCAGGAGACAGGGGCCCACTGAAGCTTTCTTT; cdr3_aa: CASRRQGPTEAFF
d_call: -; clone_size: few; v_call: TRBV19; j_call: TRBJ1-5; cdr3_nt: TGTGCCAGTAGTATTACCGGGGACAATCAGCCCCAGCATTTT; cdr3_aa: CASSITGDNQPQHF
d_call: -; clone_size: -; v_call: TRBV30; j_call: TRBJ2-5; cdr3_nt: TGTGCCTGGAGTCTAGGACCTCAAGAGACCCAGTACTTC; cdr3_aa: CAWSLGPQETQYF
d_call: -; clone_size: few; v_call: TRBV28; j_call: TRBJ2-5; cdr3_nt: TGTGCCAGCAGTTTCGCAGGGTACCAAGAGACCCAGTACTTC; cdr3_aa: CASSFAGYQETQYF
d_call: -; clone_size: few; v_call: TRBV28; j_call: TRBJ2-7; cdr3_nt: TGTGCCAGCAGTTTGGCCCAGGGAACCTACGAGCAGTACTTC; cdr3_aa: CASSLAQGTYEQYF
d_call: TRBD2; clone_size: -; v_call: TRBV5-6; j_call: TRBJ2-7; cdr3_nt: TGTGCCAGCAGCTACGGGACTAAGGACTACGAGCAGTACTTC; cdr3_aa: CASSYGTKDYEQYF
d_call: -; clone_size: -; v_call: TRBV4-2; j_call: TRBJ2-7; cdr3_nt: TGTGCCAGCAGCCAAGATTCAGGGGGAGGAATGTACGAGCAGTACTTC; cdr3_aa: CASSQDSGGGMYEQYF
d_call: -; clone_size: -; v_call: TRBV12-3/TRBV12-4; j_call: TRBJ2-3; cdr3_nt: TGTGCCAGCAGTTTTCCCCGGAGACTAGGAGGAGCCGATACGCAGTATTTT; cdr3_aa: CASSFPRRLGGADTQYF
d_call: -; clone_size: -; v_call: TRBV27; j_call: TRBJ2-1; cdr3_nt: TGTGCCAGCAGGGGGGGTATAGAGCAGTTCTTC; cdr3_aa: CASRGGIEQFF
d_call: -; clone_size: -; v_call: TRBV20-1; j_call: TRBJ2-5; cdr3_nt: TGCAGTGCTAGAGGACCCGGCGTGCAAGGGGAAGAGACCCAGTACTTC; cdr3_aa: CSARGPGVQGEETQYF
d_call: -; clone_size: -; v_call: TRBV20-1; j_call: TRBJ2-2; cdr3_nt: TGCAGTGCTCGCTCTTCCAACCGGGACGACCTACAGCGGGACACCGGGGAGCTGTTTTTT; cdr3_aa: CSARSSNRDDLQRDTGELFF
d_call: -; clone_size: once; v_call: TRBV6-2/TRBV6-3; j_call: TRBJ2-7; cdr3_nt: TGTGCCAGCCTATCCAGGGTCCCCTACGAGCAGTACTTC; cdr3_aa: CASLSRVPYEQYF
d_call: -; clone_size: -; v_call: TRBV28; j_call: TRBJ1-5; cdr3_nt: TGTGCCAGCAGTTTAACCCCACCGAATCAGCCCCAGCATTTT; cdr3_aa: CASSLTPPNQPQHF
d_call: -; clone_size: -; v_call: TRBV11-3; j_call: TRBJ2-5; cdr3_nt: TGTGCCAGCAGCTTACGAAGGTCTACGGAGACCCAGTACTTC; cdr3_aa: CASSLRRSTETQYF
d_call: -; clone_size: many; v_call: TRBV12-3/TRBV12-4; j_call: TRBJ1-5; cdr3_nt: TGTGCCAGCAGTTTTCCGGGGGCGGCGTCCCAGCATTTT; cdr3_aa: CASSFPGAASQHF
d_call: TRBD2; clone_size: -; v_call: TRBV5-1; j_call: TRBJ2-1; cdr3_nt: TGCGCCAGCGGCCCTAGCGGGGGGCGAGGCTATGAGCAGTTCTTC; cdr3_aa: CASGPSGGRGYEQFF
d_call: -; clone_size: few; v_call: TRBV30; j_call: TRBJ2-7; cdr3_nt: TGTGCCCCCCTGATAATCAGGATAACCTACGAGCAGTACTTC; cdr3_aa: CAPLIIRITYEQYF
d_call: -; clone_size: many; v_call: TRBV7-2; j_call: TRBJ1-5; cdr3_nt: TGTGCCAGCAGCTTGGACGGGGGTGTCCAGCCCCAGCATTTT; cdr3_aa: CASSLDGGVQPQHF
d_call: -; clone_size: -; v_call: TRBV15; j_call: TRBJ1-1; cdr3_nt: TGTGCCACCAGCAGAGAGTGGAGCACTGAAGCTTTCTTT; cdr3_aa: CATSREWSTEAFF
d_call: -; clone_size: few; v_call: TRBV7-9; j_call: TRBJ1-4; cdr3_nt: TGTGCCAGCAGTCGACAGGACGGCGGGGATGAAAAACTGTTTTTT; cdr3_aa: CASSRQDGGDEKLFF
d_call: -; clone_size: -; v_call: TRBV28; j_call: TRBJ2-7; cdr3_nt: TGTGCCAGCAGGGCAGGGACTCTCTACGAGCAGTACTTC; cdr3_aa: CASRAGTLYEQYF
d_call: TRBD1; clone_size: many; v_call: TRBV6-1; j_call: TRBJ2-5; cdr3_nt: TGTGCCAGCAGTTGGGGGACAGGGGTAGAGACCCAGTACTTC; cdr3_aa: CASSWGTGVETQYF